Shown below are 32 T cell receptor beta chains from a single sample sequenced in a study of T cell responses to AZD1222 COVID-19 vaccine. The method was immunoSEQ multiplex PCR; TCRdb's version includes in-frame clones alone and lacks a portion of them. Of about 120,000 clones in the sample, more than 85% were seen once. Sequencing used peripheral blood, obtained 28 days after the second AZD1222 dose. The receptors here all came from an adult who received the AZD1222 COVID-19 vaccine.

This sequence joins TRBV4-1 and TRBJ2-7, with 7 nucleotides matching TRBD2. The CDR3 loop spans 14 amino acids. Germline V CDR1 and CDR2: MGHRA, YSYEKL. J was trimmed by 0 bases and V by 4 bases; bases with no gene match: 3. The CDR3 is CASSLGLSSYEQYF. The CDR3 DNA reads TGCGCCAGCAGCCTGGGACTATCCTCCTACGAGCAGTACTTC.

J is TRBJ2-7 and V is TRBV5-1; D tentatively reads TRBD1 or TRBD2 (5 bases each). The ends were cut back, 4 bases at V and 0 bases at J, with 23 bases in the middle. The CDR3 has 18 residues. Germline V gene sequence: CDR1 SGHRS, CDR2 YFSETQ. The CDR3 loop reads CASSPIQGRIGSSYEQYF. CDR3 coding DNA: TGCGCCAGCAGCCCCATTCAGGGCAGGATAGGGAGCTCCTACGAGCAGTACTTC.

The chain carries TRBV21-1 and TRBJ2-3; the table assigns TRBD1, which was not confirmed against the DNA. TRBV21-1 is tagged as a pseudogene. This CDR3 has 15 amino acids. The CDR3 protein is CASSQTDRATDTQYF. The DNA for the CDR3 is TGTGCCAGCAGCCAAACGGACAGAGCCACAGATACGCAGTATTTT.

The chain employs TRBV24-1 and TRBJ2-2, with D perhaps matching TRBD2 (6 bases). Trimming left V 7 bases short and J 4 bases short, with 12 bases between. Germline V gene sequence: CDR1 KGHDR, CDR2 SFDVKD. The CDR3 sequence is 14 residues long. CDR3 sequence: CATSHGGPTGELFF. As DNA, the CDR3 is TGTGCCACCAGCCACGGGGGACCCACCGGGGAGCTGTTTTTT.

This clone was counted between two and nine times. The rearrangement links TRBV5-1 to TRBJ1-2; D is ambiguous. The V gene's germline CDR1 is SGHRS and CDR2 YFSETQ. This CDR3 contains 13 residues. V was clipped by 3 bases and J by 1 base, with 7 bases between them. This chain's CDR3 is CASSSQVNYGYTF. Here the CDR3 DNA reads TGCGCCAGCAGCTCACAAGTTAACTATGGCTACACCTTC.

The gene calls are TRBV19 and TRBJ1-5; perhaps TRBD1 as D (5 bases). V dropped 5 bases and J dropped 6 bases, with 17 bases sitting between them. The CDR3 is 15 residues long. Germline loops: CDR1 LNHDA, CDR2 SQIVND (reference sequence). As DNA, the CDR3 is TGTGCCAGTAGTCCACTCGAACTAAGGGGTCAGCCCCAGCATTTT. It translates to CASSPLELRGQPQHF.

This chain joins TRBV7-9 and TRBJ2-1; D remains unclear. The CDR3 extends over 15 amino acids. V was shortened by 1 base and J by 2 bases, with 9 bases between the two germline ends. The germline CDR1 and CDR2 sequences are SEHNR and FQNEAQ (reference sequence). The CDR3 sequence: CASSLGGGAYNEQFF. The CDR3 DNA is TGTGCCAGCAGCTTAGGCGGCGGTGCCTACAATGAGCAGTTCTTC.

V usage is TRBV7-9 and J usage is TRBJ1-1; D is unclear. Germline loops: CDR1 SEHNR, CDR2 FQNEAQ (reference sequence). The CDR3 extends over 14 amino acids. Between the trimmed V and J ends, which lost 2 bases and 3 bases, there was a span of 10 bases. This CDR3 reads CASSLPIRDTEAFF. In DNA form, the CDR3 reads TGTGCCAGCAGCTTACCAATCCGGGACACTGAAGCTTTCTTT.

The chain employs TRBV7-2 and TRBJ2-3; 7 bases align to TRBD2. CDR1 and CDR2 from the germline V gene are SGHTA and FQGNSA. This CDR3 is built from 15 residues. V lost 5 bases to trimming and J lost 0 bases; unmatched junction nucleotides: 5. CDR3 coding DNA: TGTGCCAGCAGCCCCGGGACTATCAGCACAGATACGCAGTATTTT. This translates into CASSPGTISTDTQYF. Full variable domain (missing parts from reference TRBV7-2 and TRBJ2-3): GAGVSQSPSNKVTEKGKDVELRCDPISGHTALYWYRQSLGQGLEFLIYFQGNSAPDKSGLPSDRFSAERTGGSVSTLTIQRTQQEDSAVYLCASSPGTISTDTQYFGPGTRLTVL.

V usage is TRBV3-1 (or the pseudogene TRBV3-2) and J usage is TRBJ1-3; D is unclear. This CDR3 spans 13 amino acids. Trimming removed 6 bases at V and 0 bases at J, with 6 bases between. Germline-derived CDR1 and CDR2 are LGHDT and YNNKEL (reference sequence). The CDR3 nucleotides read TGTGCCAGCAGGGATTTCTCTGGAAACACCATATATTTT. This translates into CASRDFSGNTIYF.

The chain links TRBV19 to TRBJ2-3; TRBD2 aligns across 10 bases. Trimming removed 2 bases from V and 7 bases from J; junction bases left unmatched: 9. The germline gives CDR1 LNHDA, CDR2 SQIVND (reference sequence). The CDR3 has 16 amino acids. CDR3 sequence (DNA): TGTGCCAGTAGTATATTTAGCGGGGGGCGAACCAATACGCAGTATTTT. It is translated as CASSIFSGGRTNTQYF.

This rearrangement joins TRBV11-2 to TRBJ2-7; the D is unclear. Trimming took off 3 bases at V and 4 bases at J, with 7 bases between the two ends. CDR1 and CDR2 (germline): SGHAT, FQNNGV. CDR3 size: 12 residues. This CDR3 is CASSLQLYEQYF. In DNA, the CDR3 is TGTGCCAGCAGCTTGCAGTTATACGAGCAGTACTTC.

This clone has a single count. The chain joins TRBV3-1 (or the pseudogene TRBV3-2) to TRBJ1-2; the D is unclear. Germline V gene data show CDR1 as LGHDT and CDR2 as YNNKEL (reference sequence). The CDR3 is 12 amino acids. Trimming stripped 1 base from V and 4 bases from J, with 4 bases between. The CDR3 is CASSQGGYGYTF. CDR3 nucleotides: TGTGCCAGCAGCCAAGGGGGCTATGGCTACACCTTC.

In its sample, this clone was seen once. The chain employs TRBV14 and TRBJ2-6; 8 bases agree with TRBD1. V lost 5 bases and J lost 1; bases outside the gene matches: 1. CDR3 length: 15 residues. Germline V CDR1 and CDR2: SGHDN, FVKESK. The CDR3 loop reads CASSGQGSGANVLTF. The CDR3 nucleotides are TGTGCCAGCAGCGGACAGGGTTCTGGGGCCAACGTCCTGACTTTC.

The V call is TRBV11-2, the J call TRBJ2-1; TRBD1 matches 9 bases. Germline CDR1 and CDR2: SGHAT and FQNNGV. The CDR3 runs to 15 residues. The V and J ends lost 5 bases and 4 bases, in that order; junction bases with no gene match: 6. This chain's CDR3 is CASSTSGTGYNEQFF. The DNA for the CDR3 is TGTGCCAGCAGCACCTCCGGGACAGGGTACAATGAGCAGTTCTTC.

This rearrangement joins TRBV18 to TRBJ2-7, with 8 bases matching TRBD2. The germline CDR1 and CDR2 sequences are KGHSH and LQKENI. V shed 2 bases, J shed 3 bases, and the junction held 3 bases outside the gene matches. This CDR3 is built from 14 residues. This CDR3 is CASSPLRGDYEQYF. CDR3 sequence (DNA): TGTGCCAGCTCACCATTGCGGGGGGACTACGAGCAGTACTTC.

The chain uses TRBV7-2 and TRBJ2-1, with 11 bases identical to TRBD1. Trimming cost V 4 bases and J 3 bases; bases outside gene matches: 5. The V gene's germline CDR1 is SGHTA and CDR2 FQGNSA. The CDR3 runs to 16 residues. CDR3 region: CASSYGTGGRYNEQFF. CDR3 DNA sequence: TGTGCCAGCAGCTACGGGACAGGGGGACGCTACAATGAGCAGTTCTTC.

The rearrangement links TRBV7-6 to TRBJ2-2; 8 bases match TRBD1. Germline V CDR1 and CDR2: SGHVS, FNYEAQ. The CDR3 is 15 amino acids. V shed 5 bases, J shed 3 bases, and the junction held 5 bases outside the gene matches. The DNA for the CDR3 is TGTGCCAGCAGCCCAGGACAGGGACACACCGGGGAGCTGTTTTTT. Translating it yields CASSPGQGHTGELFF. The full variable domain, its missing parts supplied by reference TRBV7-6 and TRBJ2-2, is GAGVSQSPRYKVTKRGQDVALRCDPISGHVSLYWYRQALGQGPEFLTYFNYEAQQDKSGLPNDRFSAERPEGSISTLTIQRTEQRDSAMYRCASSPGQGHTGELFFGEGSRLTVL.

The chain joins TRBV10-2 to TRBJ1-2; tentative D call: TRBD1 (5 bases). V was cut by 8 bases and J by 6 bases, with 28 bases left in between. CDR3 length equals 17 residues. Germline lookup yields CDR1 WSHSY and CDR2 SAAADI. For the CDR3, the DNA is TGCGCCAGCGTCCGGGACGAGGCCTCCATATTTTTCGATGGCTACACCTTC. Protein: CASVRDEASIFFDGYTF.

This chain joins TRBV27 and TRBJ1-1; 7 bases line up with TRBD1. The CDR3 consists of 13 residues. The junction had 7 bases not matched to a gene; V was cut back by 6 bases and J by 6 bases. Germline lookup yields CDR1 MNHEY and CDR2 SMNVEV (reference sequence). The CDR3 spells CASRPTGVAEAFF. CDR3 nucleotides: TGTGCCAGCAGACCCACAGGGGTGGCTGAAGCTTTCTTT.

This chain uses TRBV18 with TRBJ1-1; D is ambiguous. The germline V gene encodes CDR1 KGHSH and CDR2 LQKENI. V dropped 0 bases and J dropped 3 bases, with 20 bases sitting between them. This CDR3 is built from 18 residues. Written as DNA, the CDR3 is TGTGCCAGCTCACCACCGGGTCGCAGGCCCAACAAGGACACTGAAGCTTTCTTT. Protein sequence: CASSPPGRRPNKDTEAFF.

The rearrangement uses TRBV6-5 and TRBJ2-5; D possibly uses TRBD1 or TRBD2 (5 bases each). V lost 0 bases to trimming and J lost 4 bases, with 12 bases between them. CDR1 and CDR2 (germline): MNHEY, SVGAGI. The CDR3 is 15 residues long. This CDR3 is CASSYSPGSGETQYF. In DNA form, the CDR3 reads TGTGCCAGCAGTTACTCGCCAGGGAGTGGAGAGACCCAGTACTTC.

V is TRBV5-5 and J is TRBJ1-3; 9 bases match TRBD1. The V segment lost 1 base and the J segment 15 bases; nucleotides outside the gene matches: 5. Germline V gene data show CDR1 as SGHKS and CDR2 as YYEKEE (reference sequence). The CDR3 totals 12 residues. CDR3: CASSLTGQGAYF. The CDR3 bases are TGTGCCAGCAGCTTGACGGGACAGGGAGCATATTTT.

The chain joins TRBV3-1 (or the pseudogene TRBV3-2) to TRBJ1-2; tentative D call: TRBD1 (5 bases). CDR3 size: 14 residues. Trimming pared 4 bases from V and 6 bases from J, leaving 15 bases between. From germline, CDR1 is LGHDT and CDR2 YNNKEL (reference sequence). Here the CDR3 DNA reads TGTGCCAGCAGCCGTTTGACAGCTTCGGATGGCTACACCTTC. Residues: CASSRLTASDGYTF.

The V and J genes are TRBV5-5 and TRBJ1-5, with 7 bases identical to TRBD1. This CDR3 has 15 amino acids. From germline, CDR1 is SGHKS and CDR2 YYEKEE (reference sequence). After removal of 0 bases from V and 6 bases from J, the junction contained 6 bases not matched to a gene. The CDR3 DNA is TGTGCCAGCAGCTTGGAATTAGGGGGCAGTCAGCCCCAGCATTTT. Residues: CASSLELGGSQPQHF.

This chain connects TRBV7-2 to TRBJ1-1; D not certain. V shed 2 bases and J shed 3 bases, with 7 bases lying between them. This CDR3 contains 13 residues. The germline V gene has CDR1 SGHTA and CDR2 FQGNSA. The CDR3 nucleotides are TGTGCCAGCAGCTTATCGGAATACACTGAAGCTTTCTTT. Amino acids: CASSLSEYTEAFF.

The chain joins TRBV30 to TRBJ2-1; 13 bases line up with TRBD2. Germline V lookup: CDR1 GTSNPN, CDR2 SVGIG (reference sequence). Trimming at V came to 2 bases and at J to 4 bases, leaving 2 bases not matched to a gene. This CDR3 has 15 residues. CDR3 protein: CAWSKLAGGYNEQFF. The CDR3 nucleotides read TGTGCCTGGAGTAAACTAGCGGGGGGGTACAATGAGCAGTTCTTC. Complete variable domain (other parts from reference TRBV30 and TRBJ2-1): SQTIHQWPATLVQPVGSPLSLECTVEGTSNPNLYWYRQAAGRGLQLLFYSVGIGQISSEVPQNLSASRPQDRQFILSSKKLLLSDSGFYLCAWSKLAGGYNEQFFGPGTRLTVL.

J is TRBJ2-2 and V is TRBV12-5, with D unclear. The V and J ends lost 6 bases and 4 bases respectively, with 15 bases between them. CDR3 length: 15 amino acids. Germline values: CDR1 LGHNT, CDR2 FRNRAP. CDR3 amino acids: CASGLQTGGTGELFF. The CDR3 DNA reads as TGTGCTAGTGGATTGCAGACGGGTGGCACCGGGGAGCTGTTTTTT.

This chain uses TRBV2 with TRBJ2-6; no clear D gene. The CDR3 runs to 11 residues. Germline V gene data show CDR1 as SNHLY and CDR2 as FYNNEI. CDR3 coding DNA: TGTGGCAGTTCCGGGGCCAACGTCCTGACTTTC. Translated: CGSSGANVLTF. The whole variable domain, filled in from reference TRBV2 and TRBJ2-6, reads EPEVTQTPSHQVTQMGQEVILRCVPISNHLYFYWYRQILGQKVEFLVSFYNNEISEKSEIFDDQFSVERPDGSNFTLKIRSTKLEDSAMYFCGSSGANVLTFGAGSRLTVL.

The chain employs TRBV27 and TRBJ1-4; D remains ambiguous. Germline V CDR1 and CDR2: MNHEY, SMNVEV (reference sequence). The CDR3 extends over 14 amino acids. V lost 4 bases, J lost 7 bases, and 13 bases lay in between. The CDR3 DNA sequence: TGTGCCAGCAGTTACGGGCTGGGCGGTGAAAAACTGTTTTTT. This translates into CASSYGLGGEKLFF.

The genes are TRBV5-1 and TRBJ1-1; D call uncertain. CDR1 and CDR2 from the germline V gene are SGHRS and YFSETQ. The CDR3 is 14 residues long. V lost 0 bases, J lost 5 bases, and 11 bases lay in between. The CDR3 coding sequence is TGCGCCAGCAGCTTGGACGCGGCCGGGACTGAAGCTTTCTTT. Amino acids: CASSLDAAGTEAFF. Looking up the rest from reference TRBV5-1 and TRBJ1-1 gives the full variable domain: KAGVTQTPRYLIKTRGQQVTLSCSPISGHRSVSWYQQTPGQGLQFLFEYFSETQRNKGNFPGRFSGRQFSNSRSEMNVSTLELGDSALYLCASSLDAAGTEAFFGQGTRLTVV.

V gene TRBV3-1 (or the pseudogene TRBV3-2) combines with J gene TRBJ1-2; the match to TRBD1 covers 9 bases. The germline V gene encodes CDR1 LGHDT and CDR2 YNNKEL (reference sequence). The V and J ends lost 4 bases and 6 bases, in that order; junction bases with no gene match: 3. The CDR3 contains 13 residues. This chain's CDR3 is CASSRGQGDGYTF. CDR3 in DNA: TGTGCCAGCAGCCGGGGACAGGGAGATGGCTACACCTTC.